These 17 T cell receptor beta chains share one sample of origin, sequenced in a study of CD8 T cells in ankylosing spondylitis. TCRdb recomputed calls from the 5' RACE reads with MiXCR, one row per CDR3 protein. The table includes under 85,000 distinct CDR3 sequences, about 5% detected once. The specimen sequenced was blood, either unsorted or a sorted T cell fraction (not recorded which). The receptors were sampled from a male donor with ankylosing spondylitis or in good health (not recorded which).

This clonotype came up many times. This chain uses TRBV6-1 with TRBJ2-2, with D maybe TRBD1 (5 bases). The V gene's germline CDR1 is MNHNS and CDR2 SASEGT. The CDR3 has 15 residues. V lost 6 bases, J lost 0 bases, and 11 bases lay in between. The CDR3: CASSLGQTNTGELFF. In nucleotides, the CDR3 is TGTGCCAGCAGCTTGGGGCAGACGAACACCGGGGAGCTGTTTTTT.

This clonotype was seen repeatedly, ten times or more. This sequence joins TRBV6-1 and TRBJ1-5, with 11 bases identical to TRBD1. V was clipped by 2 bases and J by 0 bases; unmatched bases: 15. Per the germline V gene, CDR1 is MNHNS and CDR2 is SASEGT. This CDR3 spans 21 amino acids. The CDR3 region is CASSEPALGTGGSYSNQPQHF. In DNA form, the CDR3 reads TGTGCCAGCAGTGAACCCGCCCTGGGGACAGGGGGATCGTATAGCAATCAGCCCCAGCATTTT.

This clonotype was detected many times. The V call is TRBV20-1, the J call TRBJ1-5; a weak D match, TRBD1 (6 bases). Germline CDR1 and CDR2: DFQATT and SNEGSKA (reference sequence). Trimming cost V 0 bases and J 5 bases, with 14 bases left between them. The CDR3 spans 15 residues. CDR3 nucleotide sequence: TGCAGTGCTAGAGATGACGGGGGCAGGTATCAGCCCCAGCATTTT. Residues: CSARDDGGRYQPQHF.

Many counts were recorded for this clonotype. Here the CDR3 reads CASSQASYNYYYNEQFF. The DNA of the CDR3 is TGTGCCAGCAGCCAAGCTAGCTACAACTACTACTACAATGAGCAGTTCTTC. The J gene is TRBJ2-1, the V gene TRBV3-1, with D maybe TRBD2 (5 bases). V lost 1 base to trimming and J lost 3 bases, with 16 bases between them. CDR3 length: 17 residues. Germline-derived CDR1 and CDR2 are LGHDT and YNNKEL (reference sequence).

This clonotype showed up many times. The CDR3 DNA is TGCAGTGCTAGGAGTCAGGGCACCTACGAGCAGTACTTC. This encodes CSARSQGTYEQYF. V is TRBV20-1 and J is TRBJ2-7; perhaps TRBD1 as D (5 bases). The ends were cut back, 3 bases at V and 2 bases at J, with 11 bases in the middle. The CDR3 sequence is 13 residues long. Germline CDR1 and CDR2: DFQATT and SNEGSKA (reference sequence).

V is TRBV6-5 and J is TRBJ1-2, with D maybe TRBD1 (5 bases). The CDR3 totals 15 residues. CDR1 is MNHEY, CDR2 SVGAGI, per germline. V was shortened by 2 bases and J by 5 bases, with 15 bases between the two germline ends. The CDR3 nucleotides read TGTGCCAGCAGTTACGGGGCCTTCGGGGCGTATGGCTACACCTTC. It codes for CASSYGAFGAYGYTF.

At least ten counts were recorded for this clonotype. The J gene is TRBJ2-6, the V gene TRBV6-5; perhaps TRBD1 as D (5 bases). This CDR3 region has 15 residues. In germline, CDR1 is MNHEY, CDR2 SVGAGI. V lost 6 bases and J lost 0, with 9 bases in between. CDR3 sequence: CASSLRGSGANVLTF. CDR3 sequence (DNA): TGTGCCAGCAGCTTAAGGGGCTCTGGGGCCAACGTCCTGACTTTC.

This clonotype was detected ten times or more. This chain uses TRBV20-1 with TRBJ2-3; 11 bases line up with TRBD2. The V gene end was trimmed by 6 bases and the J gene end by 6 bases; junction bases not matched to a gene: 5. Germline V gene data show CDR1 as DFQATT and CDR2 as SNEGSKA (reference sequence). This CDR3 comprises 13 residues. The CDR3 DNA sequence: TGCAGTGCGACTAGCGGGGTTTCTGATACGCAGTATTTT. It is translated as CSATSGVSDTQYF.

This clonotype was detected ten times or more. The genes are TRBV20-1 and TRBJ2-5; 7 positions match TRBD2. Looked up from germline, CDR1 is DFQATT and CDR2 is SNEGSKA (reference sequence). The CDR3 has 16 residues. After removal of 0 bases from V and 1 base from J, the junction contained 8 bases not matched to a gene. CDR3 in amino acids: CSARDFRGLVQETQYF. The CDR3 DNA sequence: TGCAGTGCTAGAGACTTCCGAGGACTAGTCCAAGAGACCCAGTACTTC.

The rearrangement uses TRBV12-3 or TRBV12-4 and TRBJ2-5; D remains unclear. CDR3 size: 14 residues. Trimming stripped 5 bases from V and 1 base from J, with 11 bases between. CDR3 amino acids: CASSQTPLQETQYF. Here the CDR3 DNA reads TGTGCCAGCAGTCAGACACCTCTCCAAGAGACCCAGTACTTC.

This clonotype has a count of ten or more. Here the CDR3 reads CASSSDVQETQYF. In DNA, the CDR3 is TGCGCCAGCAGCTCCGACGTCCAAGAGACCCAGTACTTC. J is TRBJ2-5 and V is TRBV5-1; D not resolved. The CDR3 totals 13 residues. The germline V gene encodes CDR1 SGHRS and CDR2 YFSETQ. Trimming removed 3 bases at V and 1 base at J, with 7 bases between.

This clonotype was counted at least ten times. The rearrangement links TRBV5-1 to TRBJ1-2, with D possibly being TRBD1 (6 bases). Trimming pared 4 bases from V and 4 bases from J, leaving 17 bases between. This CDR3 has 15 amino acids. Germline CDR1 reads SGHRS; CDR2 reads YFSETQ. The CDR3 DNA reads TGCGCCAGCAGCGCCGGACAGTCATATCTCTATGGCTACACCTTC. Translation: CASSAGQSYLYGYTF.

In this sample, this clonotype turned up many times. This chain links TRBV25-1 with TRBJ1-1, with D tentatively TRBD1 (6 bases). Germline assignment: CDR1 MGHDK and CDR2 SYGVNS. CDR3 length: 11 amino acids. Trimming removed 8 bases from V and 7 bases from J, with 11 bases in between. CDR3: CASLQGIEAFF. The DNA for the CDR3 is TGTGCCAGCTTACAGGGAATTGAAGCTTTCTTT. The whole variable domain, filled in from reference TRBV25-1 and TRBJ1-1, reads EADIYQTPRYLVIGTGKKITLECSQTMGHDKMYWYQQDPGMELHLIHYSYGVNSTEKGDLSSESTVSRIRTEHFPLTLESARPSHTSQYLCASLQGIEAFFGQGTRLTVV.

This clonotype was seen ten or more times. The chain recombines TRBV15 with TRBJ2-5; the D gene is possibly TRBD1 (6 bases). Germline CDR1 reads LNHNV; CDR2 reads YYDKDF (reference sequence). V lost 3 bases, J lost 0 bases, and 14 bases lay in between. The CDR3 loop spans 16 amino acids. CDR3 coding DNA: TGTGCCACCAGCAGCCTCAGGGGACAAAACCAAGAGACCCAGTACTTC. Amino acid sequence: CATSSLRGQNQETQYF. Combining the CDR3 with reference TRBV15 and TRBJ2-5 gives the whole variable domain DAMVIQNPRYQVTQFGKPVTLSCSQTLNHNVMYWYQQKSSQAPKLLFHYYDKDFNNEADTPDNFQSRRPNTSFCFLDIRSPGLGDTAMYLCATSSLRGQNQETQYFGPGTRLLVL.

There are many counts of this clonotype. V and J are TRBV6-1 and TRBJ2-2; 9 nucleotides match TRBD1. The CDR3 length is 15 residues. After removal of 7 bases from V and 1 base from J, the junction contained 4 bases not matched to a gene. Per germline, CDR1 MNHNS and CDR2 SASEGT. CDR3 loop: CASTGTGMNTGELFF. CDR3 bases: TGTGCCAGCACCGGGACAGGGATGAACACCGGGGAGCTGTTTTTT.

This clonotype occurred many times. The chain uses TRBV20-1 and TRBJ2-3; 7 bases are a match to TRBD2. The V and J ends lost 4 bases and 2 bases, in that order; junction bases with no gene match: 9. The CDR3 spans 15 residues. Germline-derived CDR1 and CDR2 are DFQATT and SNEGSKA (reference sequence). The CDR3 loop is CSAIVGGGSTDTQYF. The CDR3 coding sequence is TGCAGTGCTATTGTCGGCGGGGGATCCACAGATACGCAGTATTTT.

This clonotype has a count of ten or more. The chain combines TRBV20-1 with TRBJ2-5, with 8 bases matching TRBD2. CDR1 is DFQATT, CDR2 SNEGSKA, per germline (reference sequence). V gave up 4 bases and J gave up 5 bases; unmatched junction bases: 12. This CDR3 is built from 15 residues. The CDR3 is CSANDRRGAGETQYF. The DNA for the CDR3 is TGCAGTGCTAATGACCGGCGGGGGGCCGGGGAGACCCAGTACTTC.